Given below is one T cell receptor (beta chain) in context. The germline gives CDR1 MNHEY, CDR2 SVGAGI. The ends were cut back, 6 bases at V and 5 bases at J, with 13 bases in the middle. The CDR3 loop spans 13 amino acids. The sample belongs to a study of blood T cell repertoires in COVID-19. Study overall: T cells, B-cell-depleted T cells, or PBMCs supplied cDNA or gDNA.

Original processing notes: Amplifying reference gene primers gave estimates of nucleated cell counts. Assay: immunoSEQ multiplex PCR; the TCRdb copy retains only in-frame clones and omits some. That table gives V, J and clone size, and the DNA gave D and trimming. The sample lists some 290,000 clones, about nine tenths seen once, with 2% to 2.5% in the top ten. The receptor's source is a woman aged 40-49 years with acute COVID-19. Sequencing was carried out using PBMCs or T cells enriched from blood (not recorded which). The chain joins TRBV6-5 to TRBJ2-5; no definite D call. The DNA of the CDR3 is TGTGCCAGCAGAACCAACCGGCGGGAGACCCAGTACTTC. This encodes CASRTNRRETQYF.